This TCR beta chain is from a study of T cells after yellow fever vaccination. Study-wide findings and caveats: Contaminants from the bulk population, in the form of abundant clonotypes, could be found in FACS-sorted repertoires. There was a small share of clonotypes that showed up in both the CD4 and CD8 compartments. At around 95% for CD4 and just over 85% for CD8, most primary-vaccination clones showed up again after the booster.

The authors made TCR cDNA by 5'RACE template switching, adding a universal primer site and UMIs. TCRdb reprocessed the 5' RACE reads via MiXCR and lists one record per CDR3 protein. The table records about 320,000 distinct CDR3 sequences, around 4.5% of them present only once. This clonotype was counted between two and nine times. The antigen remains undetermined. Sequenced here: PBMCs, sampled 15 days after the yellow fever booster vaccination. The sequence was obtained from a man between 18 and 29 years old who received the YFV17D yellow fever vaccine.

The CDR3 sequence: CAITTGRDSSLSYEQYF. CDR3 in DNA: TGTGCCATCACCACGGGTCGCGACAGCAGCCTCTCCTACGAGCAGTACTTC. The V gene is TRBV10-3, the J gene TRBJ2-7; tentatively, D is TRBD1 (5 bases). Trimming left V 7 bases short and J 0 bases short, with 22 bases between. The CDR3 runs to 17 residues. CDR1 ENHRY and CDR2 SYGVKD come from the germline V gene.